This T cell receptor (beta chain) was sequenced in a study of T cell responses to AZD1222 COVID-19 vaccine (dated by TCRdb to 2020 to 2023). As for the study more broadly: Because spike-specific TCR depth and breadth did not differ between the two schedules, AZD1222 recipients who got a second dose at roughly 4 weeks were pooled with those who got a second dose at roughly 12 weeks. A total of under 250 trial participants underwent TCR sequencing, of whom roughly 210 had received two doses of AZD1222 and some 25 had received two doses of the MenACWY control vaccine. Trial participants were enrolled into age subgroups of 18-55, 56-69 and 70-plus years, which contained around 140, 26 and 57 TCR-sequenced participants, respectively.

Reading the label with the study, this specimen's time point is: baseline before first vaccination. The vaccinee samples were drawn from two UK trials, COV001 and COV002, one of which was a single-blind randomized controlled phase 2/3 trial testing AZD1222 (ChAdOx1 nCoV-19) in healthy adults. For TCRbeta chain sequencing, PBMC samples were collected from trial participants at day 0 and at day 28 after the second dose. Findings and caveats that apply to the study as a whole: Because no day 14 peak-response samples were available, repertoires were characterized only after the peak T cell response. Nearly half of unique spike-specific TCRs reportedly recognized epitopes outside regions mutated in the B.1.351 and B.1.1.7 variants. CD4 TCRs associated with the vaccine covered the entire spike protein, and the dominant responses were in regions 160-218 and 743-854. In the small 56-69-year group, the increase in depth fell short of significance, most likely because of low power. Conclusions about previously exposed vaccinees are limited because only a handful of AZD1222 recipients were SARS-CoV-2 seropositive at baseline. A significant rise in spike-specific TCR breadth and depth was observed after two AZD1222 doses relative to day 0 and relative to MenACWY recipients. Most participants were white British and females outnumbered males, and the authors suggested that clonal diversity may have been underestimated.

The V end gives up 2 bases and the J end 6 bases, leaving 17 bases in the junction not matched to a gene. The germline V gene sets CDR1 to SGHTA and CDR2 to FQGNSA. The CDR3 measures 19 amino acids from cysteine to phenylalanine. The CDR3 DNA has 57 bases and is translated from base 1. The CDR3 regions of human TCRbeta chains were analyzed by immunosequencing. The authors' pipeline ran thus. Repertoire TCRs were checked for matches against a reference library of SARS-CoV-2-specific TCRs that had been generated using the MIRA antigen-specificity platform. Breadth was defined as the fraction of unique TCRs that were SARS-CoV-2-associated, and depth was defined as the fraction of total T cells that were SARS-CoV-2-associated. Using the MIRA data, each spike-specific TCR was mapped to the spike region that the TCR reacts to and placed in a CD4 or CD8 class. Log10-transformed breadth and depth values were compared by one-way ANOVA with Sidak's multiple comparisons tests. The table was pulled from immuneACCESS by TCRdb, which kept in-frame rearrangements only. Such tables lose some clones; where checked, under half of the loss comes from unresolved V genes, and the rest has no known cause. V and J calls and clone size are those listed in that table; D and trimming were worked out from the DNA. The sample data list 150,000 to 180,000 clones, and roughly nine tenths of these were observed just once. Under 20% of the sample lies in the top ten.

Note on this clone: Its antigen has not been determined. The input lacks base qualities; no much larger clone sits a single base away.

The receptor comes from an adult in good health. The sample was peripheral blood, taken on day 0 of AZD1222 vaccination. This chain is built from TRBV7-2 and TRBJ2-7, and 12 junction bases match TRBD2. At the DNA level, the sequence is TGTGCCAGCAGCTTAACCGAACTAGCGGGGGGCTGGCCGCGTCGCGAGCAGTACTTC. This yields the protein CASSLTELAGGWPRREQYF.